The 27 T cell receptor beta chains below were found in one sample sequenced in a study of cytomegalovirus exposure and HLA in healthy donors. Amplification used 60 Vbeta primers and 13 Jbeta primers. Method: immunoSEQ multiplex PCR; TCRdb's copy keeps in-frame clones and lacks some. The sample consists of some 130,000 clones, approximately 64% of them appearing once. The sequencing input was PBMCs. The receptors originated from a woman aged 35 to 49 in good health and CMV-seronegative.

Only a few counts were recorded for this clone. The gene calls are TRBV2 and TRBJ1-1; TRBD1 is a possible D gene (5 bases). Germline V gene data show CDR1 as SNHLY and CDR2 as FYNNEI. This CDR3 has 13 amino acids. Trimming shortened V by 7 bases and J by 2 bases, and 11 bases separated the two germline ends. The CDR3 sequence is CASKGAPNTEAFF. CDR3 DNA sequence: TGTGCCAGCAAAGGGGCCCCCAACACTGAAGCTTTCTTT.

The gene calls are TRBV15 and TRBJ2-2; 8 bases map to TRBD1. V dropped 9 bases and J dropped 3; count of bases not matched to a gene: 9. CDR3 length: 15 residues. In germline, CDR1 is LNHNV, CDR2 YYDKDF (reference sequence). The CDR3 spells CATASYRGDTGELFF. CDR3 coding DNA: TGTGCCACAGCGAGTTACAGGGGGGACACCGGGGAGCTGTTTTTT.

The rearrangement uses TRBV5-6 and TRBJ1-1, with D maybe TRBD1 (5 bases). The CDR3 extends over 15 amino acids. The germline CDR1 and CDR2 sequences are SGHDT and YYEEEE. The ends were cut back, 4 bases at V and 1 base at J, with 14 bases in the middle. The CDR3 spells CASSPRDRTNTEAFF. The CDR3 DNA sequence: TGTGCCAGCAGCCCCAGAGACAGAACGAACACTGAAGCTTTCTTT.

This chain connects TRBV28 to TRBJ2-7, with D possibly matching TRBD2 (6 bases). CDR1 and CDR2 (germline): MDHEN, SYDVKM. The CDR3 loop spans 15 amino acids. V lost 2 bases and J 4 bases, leaving 15 bases between the germline ends. The CDR3 spells CASSLKAGRRYEQYF. For the CDR3, the DNA is TGTGCCAGCAGTTTAAAAGCAGGGAGGAGGTACGAGCAGTACTTC.

V and J are TRBV19 and TRBJ1-1; a possible D gene is TRBD1 (6 bases). The CDR3 has 12 residues. Trimming shortened V by 7 bases and J by 4 bases, and 10 bases separated the two germline ends. The germline CDR1 and CDR2 sequences are LNHDA and SQIVND (reference sequence). In nucleotides, the CDR3 is TGTGCCAGTACCCAAGGGGGCACTGAAGCTTTCTTT. Translated, it gives CASTQGGTEAFF.

The CDR3 nucleotides read TGTGCCAGCATTAGCGGGGGGTGGGCAGATACGCAGTATTTT. This translates into CASISGGWADTQYF. The V and J genes are TRBV7-9 and TRBJ2-3, with 10 bases that match TRBD2. The CDR3 is made up of 14 amino acids. The V gene end was trimmed by 7 bases and the J gene end by 4 bases; junction bases not matched to a gene: 5. Germline loops: CDR1 SEHNR, CDR2 FQNEAQ (reference sequence).

This clone has more than one count but fewer than ten. The chain is built from TRBV6-1 and TRBJ2-3; D remains ambiguous. CDR1 and CDR2 (germline): MNHNS, SASEGT. CDR3 size: 17 residues. Trimming stripped 0 bases from V and 3 bases from J, with 16 bases between. The CDR3 DNA is TGTGCCAGCAGTGAAGCGCTAATGGGTACCGGGACAGATACGCAGTATTTT. Its protein is CASSEALMGTGTDTQYF.

The chain carries TRBV25-1 and TRBJ1-6; TRBD1 matches at 8 bases. The CDR3 extends over 16 amino acids. V lost 3 bases to trimming and J lost 6 bases; unmatched junction nucleotides: 7. Germline V gene sequence: CDR1 MGHDK, CDR2 SYGVNS. Here the CDR3 reads CASSDIRTGSNSPLHF. The CDR3 bases are TGTGCCAGCAGTGACATTCGGACAGGGAGTAATTCACCCCTCCACTTT.

This chain links TRBV7-3 with TRBJ2-6; 8 bases line up with TRBD2. Trimming at V came to 4 bases and at J to 0 bases, leaving 8 bases not matched to a gene. Germline assignment: CDR1 SGHTA and CDR2 FQGTGA. The CDR3 consists of 18 residues. The CDR3 sequence: CASSSTGGPHSGANVLTF. The CDR3 DNA reads TGTGCCAGCAGCTCCACGGGAGGGCCCCACTCTGGGGCCAACGTCCTGACTTTC.

This rearrangement joins TRBV7-2 to TRBJ2-1; 10 nucleotides align to TRBD2. This CDR3 is built from 15 residues. Germline assignment: CDR1 SGHTA and CDR2 FQGNSA. V gave up 6 bases and J gave up 6 bases; unmatched junction bases: 8. The CDR3: CASRSTSGLINEQFF. CDR3 bases: TGTGCCAGCAGGTCGACTAGCGGGCTTATCAATGAGCAGTTCTTC. Looking up the rest from reference TRBV7-2 and TRBJ2-1 gives the full variable domain: GAGVSQSPSNKVTEKGKDVELRCDPISGHTALYWYRQSLGQGLEFLIYFQGNSAPDKSGLPSDRFSAERTGGSVSTLTIQRTQQEDSAVYLCASRSTSGLINEQFFGPGTRLTVL.

This clone was observed a handful of times. The chain uses TRBV25-1 and TRBJ2-1, with D perhaps matching TRBD1 (6 bases). The CDR3 has 16 amino acids. The V end was cut by 4 bases, the J end by 7 bases, with 20 bases between. Germline V CDR1 and CDR2: MGHDK, SYGVNS. CDR3 sequence reads: CASSAERGGVWNEQFF. Written as DNA, the CDR3 is TGTGCCAGCAGTGCAGAGAGAGGGGGTGTATGGAATGAGCAGTTCTTC.

This clone was seen a handful of times. CDR3: CASSLAPEDYGYTF. The CDR3 bases are TGCGCCAGCAGCTTGGCCCCAGAGGACTATGGCTACACCTTC. The chain links TRBV5-1 to TRBJ1-2; D gene unclear. V shed 0 bases and J shed 3 bases, with 9 bases lying between them. From germline, CDR1 is SGHRS and CDR2 YFSETQ. The CDR3 is made up of 14 amino acids.

V gene TRBV7-8 combines with J gene TRBJ1-3, with a tentative D call TRBD1 (5 bases). There are 17 residues in the CDR3. Deletions cut 0 bases from V and 0 bases from J, with 12 bases between. Germline CDR1 and CDR2: SGHVS and FQNEAQ. The CDR3 loop reads CASSLAGPGVSGNTIYF. Here the CDR3 DNA reads TGTGCCAGCAGCTTAGCGGGGCCGGGGGTCTCTGGAAACACCATATATTTT.

As concerns this clone: One end of the junction varies from germline; a read error may be responsible. The J gene is TRBJ1-1, the V gene TRBV2; D ambiguous. CDR1 and CDR2 from the germline V gene are SNHLY and FYNNEI. The CDR3 runs to 13 residues. The CDR3 nucleotides read TGTGCCAGCAGTGACGACGGGAACACTGAAGATTTCTTT. This encodes CASSDDGNTEDFF.

The chain has TRBV5-1 and TRBJ1-1; D is ambiguous. Trimming shortened V by 5 bases and J by 4 bases, and 15 bases separated the two germline ends. Germline-derived CDR1 and CDR2 are SGHRS and YFSETQ. The CDR3 length is 14 residues. CDR3 in amino acids: CASRAAFVGTEAFF. Here the CDR3 DNA reads TGCGCCAGCAGGGCGGCTTTCGTAGGCACTGAAGCTTTCTTT.

The chain recombines TRBV30 with TRBJ1-2, with D unclear. The CDR3 is made up of 13 amino acids. V was trimmed by 5 bases and J by 4 bases, leaving 14 bases between them. CDR1 and CDR2 from the germline V gene are GTSNPN and SVGIG (reference sequence). CDR3 amino acids: CAWASVGGYGYTF. The CDR3 region has the DNA TGTGCCTGGGCTAGCGTCGGAGGCTATGGCTACACCTTC. The full variable domain, rest sourced from reference TRBV30 and TRBJ1-2, is SQTIHQWPATLVQPVGSPLSLECTVEGTSNPNLYWYRQAAGRGLQLLFYSVGIGQISSEVPQNLSASRPQDRQFILSSKKLLLSDSGFYLCAWASVGGYGYTFGSGTRLTVV.

The V gene is TRBV10-2, the J gene TRBJ1-2; D is unclear. This CDR3 region has 14 residues. Trimming left V 3 bases short and J 4 bases short, with 12 bases between. Per the germline V gene, CDR1 is WSHSY and CDR2 is SAAADI. The CDR3 coding sequence is TGCGCCAGCAGTGAACCAGGCCCCCTCTATGGCTACACCTTC. Protein: CASSEPGPLYGYTF.

The CDR3 region has the DNA TGTGCCAGCCGCACAGGACAGAACTATGGCTACACCTTC. Amino acids: CASRTGQNYGYTF. This chain uses TRBV6-1 with TRBJ1-2; the D gene is possibly TRBD1 (6 bases). CDR1 and CDR2 from the germline V gene are MNHNS and SASEGT. V shed 8 bases and J shed 2 bases, with 12 bases lying between them. There are 13 residues in the CDR3.

This clone was recorded a few times. The rearrangement joins TRBV7-9 to TRBJ1-2, with unresolved D. The CDR3 runs 14 residues. V was trimmed by 5 bases and J by 0 bases, leaving 10 bases between them. Germline CDR1 and CDR2: SEHNR and FQNEAQ (reference sequence). Here the CDR3 reads CASSAGFANYGYTF. The CDR3 DNA follows: TGTGCCAGCAGCGCGGGGTTCGCTAACTATGGCTACACCTTC.

This clone was recorded a few times. The V gene is TRBV4-2, the J gene TRBJ2-1; 12 bases match TRBD2. Germline CDR1 is LGHNA and CDR2 is YNFKEQ. Trimming took 4 bases from V and 5 from J; bases not matched to a gene: 9. This CDR3 region has 17 residues. The CDR3 reads CASSLNPTSGGNNEQFF. CDR3 in DNA: TGTGCCAGCAGCCTAAATCCGACTAGCGGGGGCAACAATGAGCAGTTCTTC.

V gene TRBV15 combines with J gene TRBJ1-4; D is unclear. This CDR3 has 13 residues. From germline, CDR1 is LNHNV and CDR2 YYDKDF (reference sequence). The V end lost 5 bases, the J end lost 5 bases, and 9 bases lay between the germline ends. CDR3 nucleotide sequence: TGTGCCACCAGCGCGGGCTCGAATGAAAAACTGTTTTTT. Translated, it gives CATSAGSNEKLFF.

V gene TRBV7-2 combines with J gene TRBJ1-6; maybe TRBD1 (6 bases). Germline V CDR1 and CDR2: SGHTA, FQGNSA. This CDR3 comprises 14 residues. Trimming pared 1 base from V and 10 bases from J, leaving 11 bases between. The CDR3 region is CASSLVKGGSPLHF. The CDR3 nucleotides are TGTGCCAGCAGCTTAGTTAAAGGGGGATCACCCCTCCACTTT.

J is TRBJ2-5 and V is TRBV5-1; weak D call: TRBD2 (6 bases). The germline CDR1 and CDR2 sequences are SGHRS and YFSETQ. This CDR3 spans 13 amino acids. Trimming pared 4 bases from V and 2 bases from J, leaving 9 bases between. CDR3 nucleotides: TGCGCCAGCAGCCCGGGGGATCAAGAGACCCAGTACTTC. This gives the protein CASSPGDQETQYF.

The chain couples TRBV27 to TRBJ2-3, with D unclear. The length of the CDR3 is 14 residues. V was shortened by 2 bases and J by 2 bases, with 8 bases between the two germline ends. The germline V gene has CDR1 MNHEY and CDR2 SMNVEV (reference sequence). The CDR3 here is CASSLERPTDTQYF. DNA for the CDR3: TGTGCCAGCAGTTTAGAGCGCCCCACAGATACGCAGTATTTT.

This clone showed up just a few times. One junction end does not reproduce the germline sequence, and a read error may be involved. The chain joins TRBV28 to TRBJ2-3; the match to TRBD2 covers 13 bases. CDR3 length equals 14 residues. The germline V gene encodes CDR1 MDHEN and CDR2 SYDVKM. The CDR3 sequence is CASSFTTSGGAARF. The DNA for the CDR3 is TGTGCCAGCAGTTTCACCACTAGCGGGGGGGCGGCCCGTTTT.

This clone occurred a few times. The V and J genes are TRBV28 and TRBJ1-6, with D unresolved. The CDR3 is made up of 14 amino acids. Trimming pared 2 bases from V and 10 bases from J, leaving 12 bases between. Germline lookup yields CDR1 MDHEN and CDR2 SYDVKM. In nucleotides, the CDR3 is TGTGCCAGCAGTTTAAATCGGGTTCGGTCACCCCTCCACTTT. Its translation: CASSLNRVRSPLHF.

The chain employs TRBV29-1 and TRBJ1-1; TRBD1 is a possible D gene (5 bases). Germline CDR1 reads SQVTM; CDR2 reads ANQGSEA. The CDR3 length is 14 residues. Deletions cut 5 bases from V and 1 base from J, with 14 bases between. The CDR3 DNA reads as TGCAGCGTTCGCCCCAGGGCAGGGAACACTGAAGCTTTCTTT. Translating gives CSVRPRAGNTEAFF.